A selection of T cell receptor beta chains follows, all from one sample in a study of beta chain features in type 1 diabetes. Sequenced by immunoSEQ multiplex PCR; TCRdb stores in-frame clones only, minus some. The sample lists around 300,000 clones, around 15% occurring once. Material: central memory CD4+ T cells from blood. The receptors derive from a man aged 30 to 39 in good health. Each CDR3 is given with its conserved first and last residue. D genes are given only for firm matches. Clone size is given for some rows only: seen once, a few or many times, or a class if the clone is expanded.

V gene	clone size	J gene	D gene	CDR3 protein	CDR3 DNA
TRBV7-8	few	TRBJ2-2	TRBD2	CASSPLRTSLTGELFF	TGTGCCAGCAGCCCCCTCCGGACTAGCCTAACCGGGGAGCTGTTTTTT
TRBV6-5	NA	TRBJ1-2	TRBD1	CASSSRQGEGYTF	TGTGCCAGCAGTTCCCGACAGGGGGAAGGCTACACCTTC
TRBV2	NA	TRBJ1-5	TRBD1	CASSAGGRDQPQHF	TGTGCCAGCAGCGCAGGGGGCCGAGATCAGCCCCAGCATTTT
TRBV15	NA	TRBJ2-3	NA	CATSIGTPPDTQYF	TGTGCCACCAGCATTGGGACTCCGCCAGATACGCAGTATTTT
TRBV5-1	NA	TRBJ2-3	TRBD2	CASSLGLLAGRDTQYF	TGCGCCAGCAGCTTGGGTCTACTAGCGGGGAGGGATACGCAGTATTTT
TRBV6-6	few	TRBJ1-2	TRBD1	CASSQTQGAGYGYTF	TGTGCCAGCAGCCAAACCCAGGGGGCCGGCTATGGCTACACCTTC
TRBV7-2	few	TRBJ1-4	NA	CASSLATTDFNEKLFF	TGTGCCAGCAGCTTAGCGACGACAGATTTTAATGAAAAACTGTTTTTT
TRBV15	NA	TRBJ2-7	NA	CATSSRGAGAYEQYF	TGTGCCACCAGCAGTCGGGGGGCAGGGGCCTACGAGCAGTACTTC
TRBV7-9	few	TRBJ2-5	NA	CASSLASGPQETQYF	TGTGCCAGCAGCTTAGCGAGCGGACCCCAAGAGACCCAGTACTTC
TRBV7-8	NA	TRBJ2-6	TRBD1	CASSPLMKTGLSGANVLTF	TGTGCCAGCAGCCCCTTGATGAAGACAGGGCTCTCTGGGGCCAACGTCCTGACTTTC
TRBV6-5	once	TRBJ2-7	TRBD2	CASTPPGLTAEQYF	TGTGCCAGCACTCCGCCGGGACTAACCGCCGAGCAGTACTTC
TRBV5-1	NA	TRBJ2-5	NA	CASSLTGPLGETQYF	TGCGCCAGCAGCCTAACCGGGCCCCTTGGCGAGACCCAGTACTTC
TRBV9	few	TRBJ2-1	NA	CASSLQGQIYNEQFF	TGTGCCAGCAGCCTCCAAGGACAGATCTACAATGAGCAGTTCTTC
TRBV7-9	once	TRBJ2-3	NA	CASSPPADTQYF	TGTGCCAGCAGCCCACCGGCAGATACGCAGTATTTT
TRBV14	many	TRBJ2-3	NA	CASSQGGGGVTDTQYF	TGTGCCAGCAGCCAAGGTGGAGGGGGCGTCACAGATACGCAGTATTTT
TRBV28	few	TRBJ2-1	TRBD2	CASSFELAGALSSYNEQFF	TGTGCCAGCAGTTTTGAGCTAGCGGGGGCCCTGAGCTCCTACAATGAGCAGTTCTTC
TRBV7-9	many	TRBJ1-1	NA	CASSLARGANTEAFF	TGTGCCAGCAGCTTAGCGCGGGGAGCAAACACTGAAGCTTTCTTT
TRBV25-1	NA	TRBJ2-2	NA	CASSEFKGDTGELFF	TGTGCCAGCAGTGAATTTAAAGGGGATACCGGGGAGCTGTTTTTT
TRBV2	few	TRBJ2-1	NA	CARGAPDNEQFF	TGTGCCAGGGGGGCCCCGGACAATGAGCAGTTCTTC
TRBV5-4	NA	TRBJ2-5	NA	CASRGPGYQETQYF	TGTGCCAGCAGGGGACCAGGGTACCAAGAGACCCAGTACTTC
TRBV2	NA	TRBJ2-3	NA	CASRPGGYTDTQYF	TGTGCCAGCAGGCCAGGGGGGTACACAGATACGCAGTATTTT
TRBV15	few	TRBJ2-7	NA	CATSRESRTGEQYF	TGTGCCACCAGCAGAGAAAGTAGGACGGGAGAGCAGTACTTC
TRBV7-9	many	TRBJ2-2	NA	CAKRPQGTGELFF	TGTGCCAAACGGCCCCAGGGTACCGGGGAGCTGTTTTTT
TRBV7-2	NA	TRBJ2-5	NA	CASSRASLGETQYF	TGTGCCAGCAGCAGGGCCTCCCTGGGGGAGACCCAGTACTTC
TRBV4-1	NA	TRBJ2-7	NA	CASSHPPRVDSYEQYF	TGCGCCAGCAGCCATCCCCCGAGGGTGGACTCCTACGAGCAGTACTTC